This entry features one T cell receptor beta chain sequence. The antigen is undetermined. These data belong to a study of high-grade serous ovarian cancer treatment subgroups. About the research overall: Mean per sample: approximately 13,000 reads, 6,500 to 9,000 unique TCR beta rearrangements.

Produced via immunoSEQ multiplex PCR; TCRdb's table is partial and in-frame only. In the table there are approximately 3,500 clones, roughly 72% of which are singletons. Points from the study as a whole: TCR clonal relatedness correlated positively with neoantigen level. Repertoire analysis covered CDR3 alone, not CDR1 or CDR2. Without spatial data, bulk sequencing limits insight into HGSC tumor diversity.

The CDR3 runs to 16 residues. Germline V gives CDR1 MDHEN, CDR2 SYDVKM. Unmatched junction bases numbered 7, after V lost 1 base and J lost 4 bases. Tumor tissue was taken before any definitive surgery or chemotherapy was given. The sequenced sample was tumor tissue. The TCR originated in a human donor with high-grade serous ovarian cancer. J is TRBJ1-3 and V is TRBV28; TRBD1 matches at 7 bases. The CDR3 DNA is TGTGCCAGCAGTTTATTAGACAGGGTTTACGGAAACACCATATATTTT. It codes for CASSLLDRVYGNTIYF.